The 10 T cell receptor beta chains listed next were all sequenced from one sample in a study of T cells in localized non-small cell lung cancer. Repertoires were generated with immunoSEQ multiplex PCR, while TCRdb's copy carries only in-frame clones and drops some. The sample shows a few thousand clones, 37% of them seen only once. The sequences come from normal lung tissue next to the tumor, collected before any cancer treatment. Receptor source: a woman between 40 and 69 years old with stage II squamous cell lung carcinoma.

The chain joins TRBV19 to TRBJ1-1; 8 nucleotides agree with TRBD1. From germline, CDR1 is LNHDA and CDR2 SQIVND (reference sequence). With 5 bases clipped from V and 4 bases from J, the junction kept 9 bases outside the gene matches. The CDR3 sequence is 15 residues long. CDR3 amino acids: CASSRRGRESTEAFF. The CDR3 nucleotides read TGTGCCAGTAGTCGCAGGGGGCGCGAATCCACTGAAGCTTTCTTT. Full variable domain (remainder filled in from reference TRBV19 and TRBJ1-1): DGGITQSPKYLFRKEGQNVTLSCEQNLNHDAMYWYRQDPGQGLRLIYYSQIVNDFQKGDIAEGYSVSREKKESFPLTVTSAQKNPTAFYLCASSRRGRESTEAFFGQGTRLTVV.

The chain has TRBV28 and TRBJ2-2; TRBD1 is a possible D gene (6 bases). V lost 3 bases to trimming and J lost 5 bases, with 7 bases between them. The V gene's germline CDR1 is MDHEN and CDR2 SYDVKM. This CDR3 spans 13 amino acids. In nucleotides, the CDR3 is TGTGCCAGCAGTTTGGGGGCGACCGGGGAGCTGTTTTTT. Its protein is CASSLGATGELFF.

The chain uses TRBV11-3 and TRBJ2-1, with 13 nucleotides matching TRBD2. Germline V gene lookup returns CDR1 SGHNT and CDR2 YENEEA. The CDR3 has 15 residues. J gave up 7 bases and V 5 bases, and 5 bases lay outside the gene matches. The CDR3 sequence is CASSRTSGSWNEQFF. The CDR3 DNA follows: TGTGCCAGCAGCCGGACTAGCGGGAGCTGGAATGAGCAGTTCTTC.

The J gene is TRBJ2-7, the V gene TRBV11-3, with a possible D match to TRBD1 (6 bases). CDR1 is SGHNT and CDR2 is YENEEA in the germline V gene. The CDR3 sequence is 15 residues long. V was trimmed by 2 bases and J by 5 bases, leaving 16 bases between them. Written as DNA, the CDR3 is TGTGCCAGCAGCTTAAATAGCAACAAGGGGGACGAGCAGTACGTC. This sequence encodes CASSLNSNKGDEQYV.

The chain recombines TRBV18 with TRBJ1-1; no clear D. CDR1 is KGHSH, CDR2 LQKENI, per germline. The CDR3 loop spans 13 amino acids. V gave up 6 bases and J gave up 1 base, with 9 bases separating them. The CDR3 coding sequence is TGTGCCAGCTCTCTGATCGAGAACACTGAAGCTTTCTTT. Translated: CASSLIENTEAFF.

The chain links TRBV6-8 to TRBJ2-4; D is possibly TRBD2 (6 bases). The germline V gene has CDR1 MNHGY and CDR2 SAAAGT. Trimming took off 5 bases at V and 3 bases at J, with 11 bases between the two ends. CDR3 size: 14 residues. The chain's CDR3 is CASSDRGIKNIQYF. The DNA for the CDR3 is TGTGCCAGCAGTGATCGGGGGATCAAAAACATTCAGTACTTC.

This clone is judged large. The chain joins TRBV28 to TRBJ2-1; 8 nucleotides agree with TRBD1. The CDR3 runs 14 residues. The V gene's germline CDR1 is MDHEN and CDR2 SYDVKM. V shed 5 bases and J 8 bases; nucleotides not matched to a gene: 8. The CDR3 loop reads CASSPRTGFHEQFF. The CDR3 nucleotides are TGTGCCAGCAGTCCCCGGACAGGGTTCCATGAGCAGTTCTTC.

This clone appeared a few times. This chain joins TRBV9 and TRBJ1-4; no definite D call. Per the germline V gene, CDR1 is SGDLS and CDR2 is YYNGEE. The CDR3 contains 14 residues. Deletions cut 5 bases from V and 2 bases from J, with 10 bases between. The DNA for the CDR3 is TGTGCCAGCAGTCAACAATCCACTAATGAAAAACTGTTTTTT. It translates to CASSQQSTNEKLFF.

The chain is built from TRBV29-1 and TRBJ1-3; D ambiguous. CDR3 size: 13 residues. With 2 bases removed from V and 0 bases from J, the gap between germline ends came to 5 bases. CDR1 is SQVTM, CDR2 ANQGSEA, per germline. This CDR3 reads CSVEITSGNTIYF. CDR3 coding DNA: TGCAGCGTTGAAATTACCTCTGGAAACACCATATATTTT.

This clone is labeled as medium-sized. The chain is built from TRBV6-8 and TRBJ1-2; D ambiguous. The CDR3 is made up of 16 amino acids. Germline assignment: CDR1 MNHGY and CDR2 SAAAGT. V lost 5 bases to trimming and J lost 4 bases, with 20 bases between them. This CDR3 is CASSAYSIDLSYGYTF. The CDR3 bases are TGTGCCAGCAGTGCTTACAGCATAGACCTTTCCTATGGCTACACCTTC.